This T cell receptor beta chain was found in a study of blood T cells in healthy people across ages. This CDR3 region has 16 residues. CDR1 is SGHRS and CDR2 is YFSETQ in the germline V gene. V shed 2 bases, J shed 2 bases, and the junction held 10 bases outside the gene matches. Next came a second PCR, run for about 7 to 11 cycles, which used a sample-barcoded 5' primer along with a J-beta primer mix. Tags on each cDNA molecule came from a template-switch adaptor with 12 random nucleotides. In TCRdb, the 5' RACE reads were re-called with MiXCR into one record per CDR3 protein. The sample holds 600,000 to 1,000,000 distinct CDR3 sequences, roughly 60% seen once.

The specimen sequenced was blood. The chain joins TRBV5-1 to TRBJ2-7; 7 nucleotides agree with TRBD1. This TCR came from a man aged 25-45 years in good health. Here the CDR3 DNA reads TGCGCCAGCAGCTTACTTAGGGACAGCCCAGCCTACGAGCAGTACTTC. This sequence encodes CASSLLRDSPAYEQYF. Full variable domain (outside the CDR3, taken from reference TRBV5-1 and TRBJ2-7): KAGVTQTPRYLIKTRGQQVTLSCSPISGHRSVSWYQQTPGQGLQFLFEYFSETQRNKGNFPGRFSGRQFSNSRSEMNVSTLELGDSALYLCASSLLRDSPAYEQYFGPGTRLTVT.